The clone carrying this T cell receptor (beta chain) showed up just once. The entry originates in a study of T cell responses to AZD1222 COVID-19 vaccine. Background on the study: Analysis merged second doses at about 4 or about 12 weeks.

Between the trimmed V and J ends, which lost 3 bases and 1 base, there was a span of 9 bases. The CDR3 has 14 residues. CDR1 and CDR2 (germline): MDHEN, SYDVKM. Profiled with immunoSEQ multiplex PCR; TCRdb holds only in-frame clones, not every one. Of about 120,000 clones listed, 70% to 90% are singletons. The chain carries TRBV28 and TRBJ1-2; D gene uncertain. Sequenced material: peripheral blood, taken on day 0 of AZD1222 vaccination. The TCR comes from an adult in good health. DNA of the CDR3: TGTGCCAGCAGTTTTGCAGCTCATAACTATGGCTACACCTTC. This translates into CASSFAAHNYGYTF.